This T cell receptor (beta chain) comes out of a study of blood T cells in healthy people across ages. The V end was cut by 6 bases, the J end by 4 bases, with 15 bases between. Germline V gene data show CDR1 as MNHEY and CDR2 as SVGAGI. The CDR3 is 14 residues long. PBMCs were isolated at a quantity of at least 7 million per sample. A J-beta primer mix and a sample-barcoded 5' primer were used in a second PCR of roughly 6 to 11 cycles. Every cDNA molecule bore a tag from a template-switch adaptor containing 12 random nucleotides. TCRdb analysed the 5' RACE reads with MiXCR anew, one entry per CDR3 protein. This table holds 1,800,000 or so distinct CDR3 sequences, roughly two fifths found once.

The clonotype comes from a human donor in good health. The sample comprised blood. This chain connects TRBV6-5 to TRBJ1-2; weak D call: TRBD1 (6 bases). The CDR3 bases are TGTGCCAGCAGGCCTTTTGGGGGCAGCTATGGCTACACCTTC. As protein: CASRPFGGSYGYTF.